The rows below give T cell receptor beta chains drawn from one sample of a study of CD8+ T cells in alopecia areata. Only in-frame clones appear in the TCRdb table, and some are missing; sequencing was by immunoSEQ multiplex PCR. In the table there are roughly 150,000 clones, more than 45% of which are singletons. The sample was CD8+ T cells sorted from blood, taken at week 0. All receptors derive from a human donor with alopecia areata. The CDR3 runs from the conserved cysteine through the conserved F or W. The order of the fields is J gene, V gene, D gene, CDR3 protein. A D gene is named only where the DNA matches it firmly.

TRBJ1-1	TRBV5-4	-	CASSPGGTEAFF
TRBJ1-2	TRBV30	-	CAWSVQGSSGYGYTF
TRBJ2-7	TRBV27	TRBD2	CASSLGGDYYEQYF
TRBJ1-1	TRBV27	-	CASRWGIGTEAFF
TRBJ2-4	TRBV21-1	-	CASSDDGQRGAKNIQYF
TRBJ1-1	TRBV30	-	CAWSNAPYAEAFF
TRBJ2-1	TRBV4-3	TRBD2	CASSQDQAGGSYNEQFF
TRBJ1-2	TRBV5-1	TRBD1	CASSSDRDILDEDSNYGYTF
TRBJ2-7	TRBV28	TRBD2	CASSGGGDSYEQYF
TRBJ2-7	TRBV5-6	TRBD1	CASSARLGQGEGYEQYF
TRBJ2-6	TRBV2	TRBD1	CASSDNRGSGANVLTF
TRBJ2-1	TRBV9	-	CASSVAFGNEQFF
TRBJ1-2	TRBV29-1	TRBD1	CSVVSGGKNGYTF
TRBJ1-5	TRBV27	-	CASSLTGGIGQPQHF
TRBJ1-2	TRBV25-1	-	CASSTGQFPYGYTF
TRBJ2-1	TRBV23-1	TRBD2	CASSQSERGANNEQFF
TRBJ1-6	TRBV29-1	-	CSVATGVKSPLHF
TRBJ2-5	TRBV28	-	CASSLTGGETQYF
TRBJ2-4	TRBV2	TRBD1	CASSERQGVKNIQYF
TRBJ2-7	TRBV2	-	CASSDMGTYEQYF
TRBJ2-5	TRBV7-6	-	CASSPPWGAAETQYF
TRBJ1-1	TRBV29-1	-	CSVGAGLGPEAFF
TRBJ2-7	TRBV29-1	-	CSVETPVAYEQYF
TRBJ2-5	TRBV7-3	TRBD2	CASSWSGGAIETQYF
TRBJ2-7	TRBV7-9	-	CASSPAGSRWDHEQYF
TRBJ2-1	TRBV7-9	TRBD1	CASSSTGLNEQFF
TRBJ2-4	TRBV29-1	-	CSVEAPSYIQYF
TRBJ2-7	TRBV27	-	CASSLGQLDEQYF
TRBJ1-1	TRBV9	-	CASSVPGEGTEAFF
TRBJ1-6	TRBV2	TRBD1	CASSEGQRHSPLHF
TRBJ2-1	TRBV18	-	CASSPPYELVSNEQFF
TRBJ2-7	TRBV2	-	CASNSPEGQWYEQYF
TRBJ2-1	TRBV5-1	TRBD1	CASSTGQGRDEQFF
TRBJ1-6	TRBV30	-	CAWRSPLNSPLHF
TRBJ2-2	TRBV2	-	CASSDRRGELFF
TRBJ2-7	TRBV19	TRBD1	CASSPGTGSYEQYF
TRBJ2-7	TRBV5-6	-	CASSPGGSYEQYF
TRBJ1-5	TRBV5-6	-	CASSSLSGGPQPQHF
TRBJ2-2	TRBV30	-	CAWSHNGELFF
TRBJ1-6	TRBV5-1	-	CASSLDNSPLHF
TRBJ1-1	TRBV25-1	TRBD1	CASSELRTGMNTEAFF
TRBJ2-2	TRBV29-1	-	CSALGTDENTGELFF
TRBJ1-1	TRBV29-1	-	CSVVGDTEAFF
TRBJ1-4	TRBV9	-	CASSVQGSDEKLFF
TRBJ2-5	TRBV30	-	CAWSLGGSQETQYF
TRBJ1-1	TRBV4-3	-	CASSQARIIQRNTEAFF